This T cell receptor beta chain originates from a study of blood T cells in healthy people across ages. PCR was performed a second time for roughly 7 to 12 cycles using a sample-barcoded 5' primer and a J-beta primer mix. TCRdb passed the 5' RACE reads through MiXCR, listing each CDR3 protein once. Of under 2 million distinct CDR3 sequences detected, 34% appear once; the ten largest clones hold around 10%. V trimming: 3 bases; J trimming: 0 bases; junction bases outside the gene matches: 13. Looked up from germline, CDR1 is SGHRS and CDR2 is YFSETQ. The CDR3 is 19 residues long. The V gene is TRBV5-1, the J gene TRBJ2-3; 10 bases are a match to TRBD1. Sequences were obtained from blood. This receptor was identified in a woman aged 25-40 years in good health. The CDR3 nucleotides read TGCGCCAGCAGCTATGACAGGGGGCGCGGTCATCGTAGCACAGATACGCAGTATTTT. Its protein is CASSYDRGRGHRSTDTQYF.